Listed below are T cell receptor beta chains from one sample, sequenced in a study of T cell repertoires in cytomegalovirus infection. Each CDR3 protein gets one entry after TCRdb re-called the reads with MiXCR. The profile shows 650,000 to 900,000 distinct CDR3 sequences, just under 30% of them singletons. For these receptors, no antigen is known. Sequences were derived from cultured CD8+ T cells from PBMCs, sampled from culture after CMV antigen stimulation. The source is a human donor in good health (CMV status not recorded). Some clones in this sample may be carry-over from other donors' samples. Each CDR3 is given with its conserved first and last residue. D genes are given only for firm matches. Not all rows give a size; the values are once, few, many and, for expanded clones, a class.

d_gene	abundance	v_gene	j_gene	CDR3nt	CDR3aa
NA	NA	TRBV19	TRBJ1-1	TGTGCCAGCGGGGAGCCAGAACAAACTGAAGCTTTCTTT	CASGEPEQTEAFF
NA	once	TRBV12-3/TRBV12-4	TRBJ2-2	TGTGCCAGCAGTTTTGCTCCGGCGCCCACCGGGGAGCTGTTTTTT	CASSFAPAPTGELFF
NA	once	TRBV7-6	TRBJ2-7	TGTGCCAGCAGCCCCGGTGGCGGGGCGGAGGAGCAGTACTTC	CASSPGGGAEEQYF
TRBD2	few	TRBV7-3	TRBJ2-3	TGTGCCAGCAGCATGAGCGGGGGGGGCACAGATACGCAGTATTTT	CASSMSGGGTDTQYF
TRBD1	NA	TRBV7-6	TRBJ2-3	TGTGCCAGCAGCGTGGGACAGCATAACACAGATACGCAGTATTTT	CASSVGQHNTDTQYF
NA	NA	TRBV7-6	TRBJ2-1	TGTGCCAGCAGCAACCGAGGGGGCTACAATGAGCAGTTCTTC	CASSNRGGYNEQFF
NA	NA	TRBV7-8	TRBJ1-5	TGTGCCAGCAGCTTATTATCGTATATACAAGACCAGCCCCAGCATTTT	CASSLLSYIQDQPQHF
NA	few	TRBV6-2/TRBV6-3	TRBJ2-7	TGTGCCAGCAGTCTCCGGCCTCCCGAGCAGTACTTC	CASSLRPPEQYF
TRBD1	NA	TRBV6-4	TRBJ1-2	TGTGCCAGCAGTGCATTTCCGGGACAGGGTTTCGGCTACACCTTC	CASSAFPGQGFGYTF
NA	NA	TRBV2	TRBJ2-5	TGTGCCAGCAGGAACCGACAGGGAGGGGAGACCCAGTACTTC	CASRNRQGGETQYF
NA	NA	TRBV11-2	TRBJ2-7	TGTGCCAGCAGCTTAGCGAGTCTTCGTGAGCAGTACTTC	CASSLASLREQYF
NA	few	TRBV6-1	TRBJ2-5	TGTGCCAGCAGTGGGGAAGGGGGTTCTGGAGAGACCCAGTACTTC	CASSGEGGSGETQYF
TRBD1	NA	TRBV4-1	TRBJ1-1	TGCGCCAGCAGCCACGGGACAGGGGGCCCCACTGAAGCTTTCTTT	CASSHGTGGPTEAFF
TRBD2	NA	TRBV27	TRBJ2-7	TGTGCCAGCAGTGTAACCGGGACTAGGTTAACCTACGAGCAGTACTTC	CASSVTGTRLTYEQYF
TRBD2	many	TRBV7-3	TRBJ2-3	TGTGCCAGCAGCTTAGGGCCTAGCGGGGGACCTCTCACAGATACGCAGTATTTT	CASSLGPSGGPLTDTQYF
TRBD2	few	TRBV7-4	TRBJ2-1	TGTGCCAGCAGCTCTTTAGCGGGGCCCCACTACAATGAGCAGTTCTTC	CASSSLAGPHYNEQFF
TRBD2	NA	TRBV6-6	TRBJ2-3	TGTGCCAGCAGTTACACTAGCGGGGTAGCCACAGATACGCAGTATTTT	CASSYTSGVATDTQYF
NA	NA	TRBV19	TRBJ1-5	TGTGCCAGTAACGGAAGGGGCAATCAGCCCCAGCATTTT	CASNGRGNQPQHF
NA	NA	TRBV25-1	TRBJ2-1	TGTGCCAGCAGTGAATCCGGGGCCTACAATGAGCAGTTCTTC	CASSESGAYNEQFF
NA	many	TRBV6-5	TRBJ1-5	TGTGCCAGCAGTTACGGGACTAGCAATCAGCCCCAGCATTTT	CASSYGTSNQPQHF
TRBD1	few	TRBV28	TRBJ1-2	TGTGCCAGCAGTGGGGACAGGAATAACTATGGCTACACCTTC	CASSGDRNNYGYTF
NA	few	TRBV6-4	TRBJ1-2	TGTGCCAGCAGTGACGGGATAGGTGTACTGGGGTACACCTTC	CASSDGIGVLGYTF
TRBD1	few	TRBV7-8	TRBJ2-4	TGTGCCAGCAGCGTGCTTCGGACAGGGGGGGACATTCAGTACTTC	CASSVLRTGGDIQYF
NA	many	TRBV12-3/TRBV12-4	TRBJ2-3	TGTGCCAGCAGTTTAGGGATTCGGCGCACAGATACGCAGTATTTT	CASSLGIRRTDTQYF
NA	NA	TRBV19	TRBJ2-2	TGTGCCAGTAGTATAGCTCCTGGACCCACCGGGGAGCTGTTTTTT	CASSIAPGPTGELFF
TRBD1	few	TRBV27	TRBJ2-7	TGTGCCAGCACCCCCCTCGGACAGGTGGCCTCCTACGAGCAGTACTTC	CASTPLGQVASYEQYF
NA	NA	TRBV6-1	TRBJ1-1	TGTGCCAGCAGCAAGACAACGCAGAACACTGAAGCTTTCTTT	CASSKTTQNTEAFF
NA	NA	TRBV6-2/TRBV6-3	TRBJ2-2	TGTGCCAGCAGATCCACCAGCTTAGGGCCGAACACCGGGGAGCTGTTTTTT	CASRSTSLGPNTGELFF
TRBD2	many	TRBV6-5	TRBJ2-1	TGTGCCAGCAGTTACTCGATGGCGGGGGAATACAATGAGCAGTTCTTC	CASSYSMAGEYNEQFF
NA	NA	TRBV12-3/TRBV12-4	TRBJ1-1	TGTGCCAGCACCTTAACAGGGAAGGCTGAAGCTTTCTTT	CASTLTGKAEAFF
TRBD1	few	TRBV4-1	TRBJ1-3	TGCGCCAGCAGCCAAGATTGGCCCAGGGACAGCTCTGGAAACACCATATATTTT	CASSQDWPRDSSGNTIYF
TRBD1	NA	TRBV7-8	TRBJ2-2	TGTGCCAGCGGGGGGACAGGGGTTTTCGGGGAGCTGTTTTTT	CASGGTGVFGELFF
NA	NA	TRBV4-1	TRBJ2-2	TGCGCCAGCAGCTGGGACGGGATCGGGGAGCTGTTTTTT	CASSWDGIGELFF
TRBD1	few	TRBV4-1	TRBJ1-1	TGCGCCAGCAGCCACGTAATGGGGACAGGGACCACTGAAGCTTTCTTT	CASSHVMGTGTTEAFF
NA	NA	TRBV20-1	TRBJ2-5	TGCAGTGCTAGAGATTGGCAGGGACAAGAGACCCAGTACTTC	CSARDWQGQETQYF
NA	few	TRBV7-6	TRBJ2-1	TGTGCCAGCAGCCGGACCGGGAAGGGATTTTTAAATGAGCAGTTCTTC	CASSRTGKGFLNEQFF
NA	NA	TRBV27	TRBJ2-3	TGTGCCAGCAGCCCCGGACAGCTCACAGATACGCAGTATTTT	CASSPGQLTDTQYF
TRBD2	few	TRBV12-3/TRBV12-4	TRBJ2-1	TGTGCCAGCAGTTTACTAGCGGCGAAGGGATACAATGAGCAGTTCTTC	CASSLLAAKGYNEQFF
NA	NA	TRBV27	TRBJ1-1	TGTGCCAGCAGTTTGACAGAATGGGCTGAAGCTTTCTTT	CASSLTEWAEAFF
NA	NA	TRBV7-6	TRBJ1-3	TGTGCCAGCAGCCATAGTAGGAACTCTGGAAACACCATATATTTT	CASSHSRNSGNTIYF
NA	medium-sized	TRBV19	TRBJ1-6	TGTGCCAGTAGTCCGGGACTGTCACCCCTCCACTTT	CASSPGLSPLHF
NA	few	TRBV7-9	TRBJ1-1	TGTGCCAGCAGCTCCTTAGTAGGGATTAACACTGAAGCTTTCTTT	CASSSLVGINTEAFF
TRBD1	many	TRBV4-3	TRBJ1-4	TGCGCCAGCAGCCAAGGCGGGACAGCATTTGAAAAACTGTTTTTT	CASSQGGTAFEKLFF
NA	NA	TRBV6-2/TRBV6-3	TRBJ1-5	TGTGCCAGCCGGGACACCGCTTATAGCAATCAGCCCCAGCATTTT	CASRDTAYSNQPQHF
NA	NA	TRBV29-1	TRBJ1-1	TGCAGCGTTGAGGGGGAAGAGGCGAGAGAGAACACTGAAGCTTTCTTT	CSVEGEEARENTEAFF
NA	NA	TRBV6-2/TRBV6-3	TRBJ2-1	TGTGCCAGCAGTTACAGCAGGACAGTATCCTCCCCGACGTACAATGAGCAGTTCTTC	CASSYSRTVSSPTYNEQFF
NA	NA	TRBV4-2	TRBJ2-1	TGTGCCAGCAGCCCGGATCGTAGGGAGCAGTTCTTC	CASSPDRREQFF
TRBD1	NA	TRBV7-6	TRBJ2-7	TGTGCCAGCAGCTTATCCCGGGGACAGGAGCCGTACTTC	CASSLSRGQEPYF
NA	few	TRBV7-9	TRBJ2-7	TGTGCCAGCAGCCCCCCGGGATCCTTTTCCTACGAGCAGTACTTC	CASSPPGSFSYEQYF
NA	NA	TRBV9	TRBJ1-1	TGTGCCAGCACCTCGGGGGCCAGGGTAAATCTGTACACTGAAGCTTTCTTT	CASTSGARVNLYTEAFF
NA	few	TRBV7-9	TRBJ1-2	TGTGCCAGCAGCCACCCAATGGACACTAACTATGGCTACACCTTC	CASSHPMDTNYGYTF
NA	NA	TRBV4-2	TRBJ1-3	TGTGCCAGCAGCCAGGGAGAACAGATCCTCTCTGGAAACACCATATATTTT	CASSQGEQILSGNTIYF
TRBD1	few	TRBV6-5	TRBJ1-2	TGTGCCAGCAGGGGACAGGGGGCGCTTGGCTACACCTTC	CASRGQGALGYTF
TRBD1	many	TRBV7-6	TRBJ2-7	TGTGCCAGCAGCTATTTACAGGGGACGGGCGAGCAGTACTTC	CASSYLQGTGEQYF
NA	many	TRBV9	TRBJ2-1	TGTGCCAGCAGCGTAGGGGTGGAATACATATACAATGAGCAGTTCTTC	CASSVGVEYIYNEQFF
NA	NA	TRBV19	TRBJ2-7	TGTGCCAGTAGTCAACAGGGTAGATCGGTCTACGAGCAGTACTTC	CASSQQGRSVYEQYF
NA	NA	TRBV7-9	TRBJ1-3	TGTGCCAGCAGCTCCCCAGAACAGATCTCTGGAAACACCATATATTTT	CASSSPEQISGNTIYF
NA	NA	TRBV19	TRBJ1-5	TGTGCCAGTAAAGGTCAGGCAGGGAGAAAGCCCCAGCATTTT	CASKGQAGRKPQHF